These T cell receptor beta chains were read from a single sample in a study of blood T cell repertoires in COVID-19. Only in-frame clones appear in the TCRdb table, and some are missing; sequencing was by immunoSEQ multiplex PCR. Here the sample spans 90,000 to 120,000 clones, around nine tenths being singletons. What was sequenced was peripheral blood. The source is a human donor in a cohort sampled during active COVID-19. Both conserved end residues are trimmed from each CDR3. Fields, in order: J gene, clone size, V gene, CDR3 protein. Some rows have no size entry. The others give once, few or many, or a class for an expanded clone.

J: TRBJ2-2; size: .; V: TRBV11-2; CDR3: ASSSVSTGELF
J: TRBJ1-1; size: .; V: TRBV11-1; CDR3: ASSLSGINTEAF
J: TRBJ1-2; size: .; V: TRBV27; CDR3: ASRPAPGFSYGYT
J: TRBJ1-6; size: .; V: TRBV7-9; CDR3: ASRSDRVVPYSPLH
J: TRBJ2-3; size: .; V: TRBV11-2; CDR3: ASSLERGQRASDTQY
J: TRBJ1-4; size: .; V: TRBV11-2; CDR3: ASRSGTGIRVGEKLF
J: TRBJ2-1; size: .; V: TRBV7-2; CDR3: ASSSHWSSYNEQF
J: TRBJ1-2; size: few; V: TRBV28; CDR3: ASSLHGQGSGYT
J: TRBJ1-1; size: .; V: TRBV11-2; CDR3: ASSSLTGRAF
J: TRBJ1-5; size: .; V: TRBV7-6; CDR3: ASSSSNTVQPQH
J: TRBJ2-1; size: .; V: TRBV7-3; CDR3: ASSLKQGRWNEQF
J: TRBJ2-3; size: .; V: TRBV4-1; CDR3: ASSQGLRGDTQY
J: TRBJ2-7; size: .; V: TRBV15; CDR3: ATSRVGGVYTYEQY
J: TRBJ1-2; size: .; V: TRBV5-1; CDR3: ASSSQGKGDGYT
J: TRBJ2-1; size: .; V: TRBV27; CDR3: ASRREGRRGNEQF
J: TRBJ2-4; size: .; V: TRBV19; CDR3: ASSMNGLAGAKNIQY
J: TRBJ2-1; size: .; V: TRBV6-2/TRBV6-3; CDR3: ASSYGLALSNEQF